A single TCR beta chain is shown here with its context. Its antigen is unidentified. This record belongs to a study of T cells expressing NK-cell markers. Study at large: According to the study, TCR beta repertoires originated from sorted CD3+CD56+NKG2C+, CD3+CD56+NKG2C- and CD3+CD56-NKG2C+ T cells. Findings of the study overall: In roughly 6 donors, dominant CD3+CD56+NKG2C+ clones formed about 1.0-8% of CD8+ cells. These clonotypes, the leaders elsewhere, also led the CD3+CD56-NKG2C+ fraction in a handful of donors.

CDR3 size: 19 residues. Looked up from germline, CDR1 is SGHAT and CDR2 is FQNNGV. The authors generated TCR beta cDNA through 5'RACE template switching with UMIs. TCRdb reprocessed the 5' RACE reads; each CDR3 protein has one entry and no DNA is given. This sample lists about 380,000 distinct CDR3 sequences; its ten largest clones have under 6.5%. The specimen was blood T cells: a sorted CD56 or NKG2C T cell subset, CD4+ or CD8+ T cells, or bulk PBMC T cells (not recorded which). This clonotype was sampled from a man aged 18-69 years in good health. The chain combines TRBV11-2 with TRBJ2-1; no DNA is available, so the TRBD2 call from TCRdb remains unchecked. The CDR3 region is CASSKQGLAGGISYNEQFF.